Sequencing of this T cell receptor (beta chain) was carried out in a study of blood T cell repertoires in COVID-19. The wider study: The samples span acute and convalescent COVID-19 from the United States, Italy and Spain. PBMCs, B-cell-depleted T cells, or T cells were the source of the cDNA or gDNA that made up the material.

Trimming left V 5 bases short and J 1 base short, with 5 bases between. This CDR3 is built from 12 residues. Germline CDR1 reads LNHDA; CDR2 reads SQIVND (reference sequence). Two negative PCRs, clearance, or symptom resolution had been documented for recovered Cohort 3 donors. TCRdb's table, derived via immunoSEQ multiplex PCR, lists solely in-frame clones and lacks some. Of a few hundred thousand clones in the sample, 88% were seen once. The material sequenced was PBMCs or T cells enriched from blood (not recorded which). This receptor was taken from a woman aged 40 to 55 who had recovered from COVID-19. The chain carries TRBV19 and TRBJ1-1; no clear D gene. This CDR3 is CASSASNTEAFF. In DNA form, the CDR3 reads TGTGCCAGTAGTGCGTCGAACACTGAAGCTTTCTTT.